Shown below are 24 T cell receptor beta chains from a single sample sequenced in a study of identifying expanded T cells in peripheral blood. Sequencing used immunoSEQ multiplex PCR; TCRdb keeps in-frame clones, though not all of them. This sample carries about 81,000 clones, around 83% of them seen once, and the ten largest clones take about 20%. The sample comprised blood. Source of these receptors: a person aged 18 to 75 in good health.

The genes are TRBV6-6 and TRBJ2-3; 12 nucleotides line up with TRBD2. Looked up from germline, CDR1 is MNHNY and CDR2 is SVGAGI (reference sequence). The CDR3 spans 14 residues. V lost 7 bases to trimming and J lost 6 bases; unmatched junction nucleotides: 5. In DNA, the CDR3 is TGTGCCAGCAAACTAGCGGGAGGAGAGGATACGCAGTATTTT. Protein sequence: CASKLAGGEDTQYF.

The J gene is TRBJ2-1, the V gene TRBV10-3; maybe TRBD2 (5 bases). Trimming took off 5 bases at V and 2 bases at J, with 25 bases between the two ends. Germline V lookup: CDR1 ENHRY, CDR2 SYGVKD. The CDR3 runs 19 residues. CDR3 nucleotide sequence: TGTGCCATCAGTCCTGGACTCAAGGATCACCCCTCCACCTACAATGAGCAGTTCTTC. Its protein is CAISPGLKDHPSTYNEQFF.

The rearrangement links TRBV11-1 to TRBJ2-7, with D uncertain. Trimming shortened V by 6 bases and J by 1 base, and 13 bases separated the two germline ends. The length of the CDR3 is 14 residues. Germline CDR1 and CDR2: SGHAT and FQDESV (reference sequence). In DNA, the CDR3 is TGTGCCAGCAGAAGGTCGACGGTATCCTACGAGCAGTACTTC. Translated: CASRRSTVSYEQYF.

The CDR3 spells CASSFLQGRNQPQHF. CDR3 DNA: TGTGCCAGCAGTTTTCTCCAGGGAAGGAATCAGCCCCAGCATTTT. This chain connects TRBV27 to TRBJ1-5, with D maybe TRBD1 (5 bases). Germline assignment: CDR1 MNHEY and CDR2 SMNVEV (reference sequence). Between the trimmed V and J ends, which lost 3 bases and 4 bases, there was a span of 13 bases. The CDR3 has 15 residues.

CDR3: CASSELRERNTGELFF. CDR3 coding DNA: TGCGCCAGCAGTGAGCTTAGGGAGCGGAACACCGGGGAGCTGTTTTTT. The V and J genes are TRBV10-1 and TRBJ2-2; perhaps TRBD2 as D (5 bases). The CDR3 has 16 amino acids. In germline, CDR1 is WNHNN, CDR2 SYGVQD (reference sequence). Deletions cut 2 bases from V and 1 base from J, with 11 bases between.

This rearrangement joins TRBV6-5 to TRBJ2-5; possible D gene TRBD1, 6 bases. The germline CDR1 and CDR2 sequences are MNHEY and SVGAGI. V lost 5 bases and J lost 4, with 14 bases in between. CDR3 length: 14 residues. The CDR3 reads CASSQIQGGETQYF. CDR3 bases: TGTGCCAGCAGTCAAATACAGGGTGGAGAGACCCAGTACTTC.

V is TRBV4-3 and J is TRBJ2-2; 7 bases fit TRBD2. The V and J ends lost 0 bases and 7 bases, in that order; junction bases with no gene match: 11. The CDR3 length is 17 residues. Germline CDR1 LGHNA, CDR2 YSLEER. The CDR3 sequence: CASSQDWEREAGGELFF. CDR3 in DNA: TGCGCCAGCAGCCAAGATTGGGAACGGGAGGCTGGCGGGGAGCTGTTTTTT.

The J gene is TRBJ2-1, the V gene TRBV5-1; unclear D gene. Germline V gene sequence: CDR1 SGHRS, CDR2 YFSETQ. Deletions cut 1 base from V and 6 bases from J, with 11 bases between. CDR3 size: 14 residues. The CDR3 nucleotides are TGCGCCAGCAGCTTGCCTGATCCCACCAATGAGCAGTTCTTC. Its translation is CASSLPDPTNEQFF.

The chain employs TRBV5-4 and TRBJ2-4; D perhaps matches TRBD2 (5 bases). CDR1 and CDR2 (germline): SGHNT, YYREEE (reference sequence). The V gene lost 0 bases and the J gene lost 6 bases, with 10 bases spanning the gap. The CDR3 has 14 amino acids. The CDR3 sequence: CASSLAGSGNIQYF. The CDR3 bases are TGTGCCAGCAGCTTGGCGGGGAGCGGAAACATTCAGTACTTC.

The chain combines TRBV4-3 with TRBJ1-5; D is ambiguous. Germline V gene sequence: CDR1 LGHNA, CDR2 YSLEER. Trimming took off 0 bases at V and 4 bases at J, with 4 bases between the two ends. The CDR3 sequence is 13 residues long. The CDR3 sequence: CASSQDRNQPQHF. Written as DNA, the CDR3 is TGCGCCAGCAGCCAAGATCGAAATCAGCCCCAGCATTTT.

A few counts support this clone. The V and J genes are TRBV4-1 and TRBJ2-1, with D perhaps TRBD2 (5 bases). The CDR3 is 17 residues long. V shed 5 bases and J shed 5 bases, with 22 bases lying between them. The germline V gene has CDR1 MGHRA and CDR2 YSYEKL. CDR3 bases: TGCGCCAGCAGCGGCTGGCCTCAGAGAGGGAAAAACAATGAGCAGTTCTTC. Translation: CASSGWPQRGKNNEQFF.

This clone was observed a single time. The rearrangement links TRBV2 to TRBJ1-5; D remains ambiguous. CDR1 and CDR2 (germline): SNHLY, FYNNEI. The V end lost 2 bases, the J end lost 7 bases, and 15 bases lay between the germline ends. This CDR3 spans 15 amino acids. The CDR3 DNA is TGTGCCAGCAGTGAAATGGCCTCGATGTCGCAGCCCCAGCATTTT. Its translation is CASSEMASMSQPQHF.

The chain links TRBV5-6 to TRBJ1-5; possible D gene TRBD1, 5 bases. Germline values: CDR1 SGHDT, CDR2 YYEEEE. The CDR3 extends over 11 amino acids. V was pared by 6 bases and J by 6 bases, with 7 bases between. The CDR3 DNA sequence: TGTGCCAGCATGAGGGGTCAGCCCCAGCATTTT. It codes for CASMRGQPQHF.

V and J are TRBV10-2 and TRBJ2-5, with D unclear. There are 13 residues in the CDR3. V gave up 7 bases and J gave up 4 bases, with 13 bases separating them. The germline V gene has CDR1 WSHSY and CDR2 SAAADI. CDR3 amino acids: CASIQKKRETQYF. The CDR3 nucleotides read TGCGCCAGCATTCAGAAAAAGAGAGAGACCCAGTACTTC.

The genes are TRBV18 and TRBJ2-7; maybe TRBD2 (5 bases). V lost 10 bases and J lost 6, with 13 bases in between. There are 11 residues in the CDR3. From germline, CDR1 is KGHSH and CDR2 LQKENI. This chain's CDR3 is CATGRAGEQYF. For the CDR3, the DNA is TGTGCCACCGGAAGGGCGGGCGAGCAGTACTTC. The variable domain in full, with the rest retrieved from reference TRBV18 and TRBJ2-7, is NAGVMQNPRHLVRRRGQEARLRCSPMKGHSHVYWYRQLPEEGLKFMVYLQKENIIDESGMPKERFSAEFPKEGPSILRIQQVVRGDSAAYFCATGRAGEQYFGPGTRLTVT.

The chain has TRBV28 and TRBJ1-2, with 8 bases aligning to TRBD1. The CDR3 contains 14 residues. V trimming: 6 bases; J trimming: 4 bases; junction bases outside the gene matches: 7. The germline gives CDR1 MDHEN, CDR2 SYDVKM. The CDR3 coding sequence is TGTGCCAGCAGACCCGGGACAGGAGCCTATGGCTACACCTTC. The encoded protein is CASRPGTGAYGYTF.

This rearrangement joins TRBV7-3 to TRBJ2-3, with TRBD2 as a possible D gene (6 bases). CDR1 SGHTA and CDR2 FQGTGA come from the germline V gene. Between the trimmed V and J ends, which lost 5 bases and 3 bases, there was a span of 15 bases. This CDR3 spans 15 amino acids. CDR3 amino acids: CASSPEGLWTDTQYF. CDR3 nucleotide sequence: TGTGCCAGCAGCCCGGAGGGCCTCTGGACAGATACGCAGTATTTT.

The chain links TRBV15 to TRBJ2-2, with D possibly being TRBD1 (6 bases). Trimming stripped 0 bases from V and 4 bases from J, with 12 bases between. This CDR3 is built from 16 residues. CDR1 and CDR2 from the germline V gene are LNHNV and YYDKDF (reference sequence). Written as DNA, the CDR3 is TGTGCCACCAGCAGAGATCTGGGGGCCAGCACCGGGGAGCTGTTTTTT. This gives the protein CATSRDLGASTGELFF.

A word on this clone: The junction does not match germline at one end; this may be a read error. The chain employs TRBV7-7 and TRBJ2-2, with TRBD1 identical over 7 bases. The CDR3 runs to 15 residues. Germline V gives CDR1 SSHAT, CDR2 FNYEAQ (reference sequence). The CDR3 is CASSLGRQGSGELFF. CDR3 DNA sequence: TGTGCTAGCAGCTTAGGAAGACAGGGATCCGGGGAGCTGTTTTTT.

V is TRBV4-3 and J is TRBJ1-2; D is unclear. CDR3 size: 15 residues. The V end was cut by 3 bases, the J end by 3 bases, with 14 bases between. Germline V gene data show CDR1 as LGHNA and CDR2 as YSLEER. CDR3 amino acids: CASSQAPTAYYGYTF. For the CDR3, the DNA is TGCGCCAGCAGCCAGGCCCCAACAGCCTACTATGGCTACACCTTC.

V and J are TRBV11-2 and TRBJ1-2; no firm D call. Trimming cost V 2 bases and J 4 bases, with 8 bases left between them. CDR1 and CDR2 (germline): SGHAT, FQNNGV. This CDR3 comprises 13 residues. CDR3 loop: CASSLTDSYGYTF. The CDR3 DNA is TGTGCCAGCAGCTTAACGGACTCCTATGGCTACACCTTC.

This chain joins TRBV6-6 and TRBJ1-2; 7 positions match TRBD1. Per the germline V gene, CDR1 is MNHNY and CDR2 is SVGAGI (reference sequence). The V gene end was trimmed by 5 bases and the J gene end by 8 bases; junction bases not matched to a gene: 8. This CDR3 comprises 13 residues. The CDR3 nucleotides read TGTGCCAGCAGTCAAGAGGGGGCCCGGGGCTACACCTTC. This gives the protein CASSQEGARGYTF.

The V and J genes are TRBV27 and TRBJ2-7, with a possible D match to TRBD2 (6 bases). Trimming took 6 bases from V and 2 from J, leaving 20 bases between them. Germline CDR1 MNHEY, CDR2 SMNVEV (reference sequence). This CDR3 is built from 16 residues. The CDR3: CASSYAGLAETYEQYF. CDR3 bases: TGTGCCAGCAGCTACGCGGGGTTGGCGGAGACCTACGAGCAGTACTTC.

The V gene is TRBV7-8, the J gene TRBJ1-2; maybe TRBD1 (5 bases). CDR3 length: 18 residues. V lost 5 bases and J 1 base, leaving 23 bases between the germline ends. Germline V gene lookup returns CDR1 SGHVS and CDR2 FQNEAQ. The CDR3 nucleotides read TGTGCCAGCAGCCCAGGTTTCAGGGCCCGTACCTTTAACTATGGCTACACCTTC. Protein sequence: CASSPGFRARTFNYGYTF. The full variable domain, its missing parts supplied by reference TRBV7-8 and TRBJ1-2, is GAGVSQSPRYKVAKRGQDVALRCDPISGHVSLFWYQQALGQGPEFLTYFQNEAQLDKSGLPSDRFFAERPEGSVSTLKIQRTQQEDSAVYLCASSPGFRARTFNYGYTFGSGTRLTVV.